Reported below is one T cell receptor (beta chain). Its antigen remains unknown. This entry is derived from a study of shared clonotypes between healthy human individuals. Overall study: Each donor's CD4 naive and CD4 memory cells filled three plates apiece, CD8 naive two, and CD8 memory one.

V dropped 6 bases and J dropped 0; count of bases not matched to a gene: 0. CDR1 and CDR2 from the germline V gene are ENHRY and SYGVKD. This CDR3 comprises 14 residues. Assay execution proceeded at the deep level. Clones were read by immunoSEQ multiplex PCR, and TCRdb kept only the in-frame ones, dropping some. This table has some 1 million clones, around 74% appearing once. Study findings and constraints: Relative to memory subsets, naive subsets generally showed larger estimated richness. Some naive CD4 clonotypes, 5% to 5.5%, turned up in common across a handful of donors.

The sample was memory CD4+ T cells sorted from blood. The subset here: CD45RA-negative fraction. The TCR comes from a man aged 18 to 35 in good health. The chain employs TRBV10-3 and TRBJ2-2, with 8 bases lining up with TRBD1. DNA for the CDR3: TGTGCCATCAGACAGGGGGCGAACACCGGGGAGCTGTTTTTT. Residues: CAIRQGANTGELFF.